The present TCR beta chain was sequenced within a study of blood T cell repertoires in COVID-19. Study-level background: The United States, Italy and Spain supplied acute and convalescent COVID-19 samples. Sources were T cells, B-cell-depleted T cells, or PBMCs; the material itself was cDNA or gDNA.

As handled by the study authors: Amplification of reference gene primers was used by the study to estimate nucleated cell counts. Sequencing was performed with immunoSEQ multiplex PCR; in TCRdb, only in-frame clones are kept and a portion is missing. The V and J calls and the clone size are those of that table, but D and trimming were determined from the DNA. The sample lists approximately 200,000 clones, approximately 85% occurring once. This TCR came from a man aged 55 to 69 with acute or convalescent COVID-19. Sequencing was performed on peripheral blood.

This chain's CDR3 is CASSFPGNSPLHF. For the CDR3, the DNA is TGTGCCAGCAGCTTCCCAGGAAATTCACCCCTCCACTTT. The chain combines TRBV5-6 with TRBJ1-6, with no clear D. V dropped 2 bases and J dropped 7 bases, with 7 bases sitting between them. Per germline, CDR1 SGHDT and CDR2 YYEEEE. CDR3 length: 13 residues.